These 4 T cell receptor beta chains originate from one sample sequenced in a study of cytomegalovirus exposure and HLA in healthy donors listed by TCRdb under 2017. Libraries came from the immunoSEQ multiplex PCR assay. The multiplex PCR relied on a mix of 60 forward primers for TCR Vbeta segments and 13 reverse primers for TCR Jbeta segments. Held by TCRdb, this immuneACCESS table contains in-frame sequences only and omits some clones. Under half of the omission traces to an unresolved V gene where checked; the cause of the rest is unknown. In this sample the table shows fewer than 150,000 clones, over 65% of which occur a single time. About 1.3% of the sample lies in the top ten. Sequencing input: PBMCs. These receptors originate from a man aged 45-60 years in good health and CMV-seronegative.

The chain is built from TRBV11-2 and TRBJ2-3, with D maybe TRBD1 (6 bases). Germline V gene lookup returns CDR1 SGHAT and CDR2 FQNNGV. V lost 4 bases to trimming and J lost 1 base, with 9 bases between them. The CDR3 consists of 14 residues. The CDR3 bases are TGTGCCAGCAGCTGGACAGCCGGCACAGATACGCAGTATTTT. This translates into CASSWTAGTDTQYF.

The chain couples TRBV28 to TRBJ2-6; possible D gene TRBD1, 6 bases. The CDR3 consists of 15 residues. Looked up from germline, CDR1 is MDHEN and CDR2 is SYDVKM. Trimming left V 6 bases short and J 2 bases short, with 11 bases between. The CDR3 sequence is CASSVSGAGANVLTF. CDR3 in DNA: TGTGCCAGCAGCGTATCAGGGGCTGGGGCCAACGTCCTGACTTTC.

V gene TRBV5-1 combines with J gene TRBJ2-1, with 13 bases matching TRBD2. The germline V gene has CDR1 SGHRS and CDR2 YFSETQ. V trimming: 4 bases; J trimming: 3 bases; junction bases outside the gene matches: 4. CDR3 size: 16 residues. The CDR3 region is CASSGGTSGVYNEQFF. The CDR3 region has the DNA TGCGCCAGCAGCGGGGGGACTAGCGGGGTCTACAATGAGCAGTTCTTC.

This chain links TRBV11-2 with TRBJ2-1, with D perhaps matching TRBD1 (5 bases). The CDR3 length is 15 residues. Looked up from germline, CDR1 is SGHAT and CDR2 is FQNNGV. V lost 2 bases to trimming and J lost 3 bases, with 11 bases between them. The CDR3 coding sequence is TGTGCCAGCAGCTTAACTCAGGGCAGCTACAATGAGCAGTTCTTC. This encodes CASSLTQGSYNEQFF.